These 30 T cell receptor beta chains came from one sample sequenced in a study of CD8 T cells in Susac syndrome. RNA was extracted with the RNeasy kit, and a quantity of roughly 0.5 to 1 ug was reverse transcribed using random hexamers. MiXCR, applied by TCRdb to the immunoSEQ multiplex PCR reads, yields one record per CDR3 protein. Of about 200,000 distinct CDR3 sequences in the sample, about 95% were seen once. Input material: CD4+ T cells from PBMCs. These receptors all stem from a human donor with multiple sclerosis.

This chain uses TRBV2 with TRBJ1-5; D remains unclear. CDR1 and CDR2 from the germline V gene are SNHLY and FYNNEI. This CDR3 has 15 amino acids. The V gene lost 7 bases and the J gene lost 4 bases, with 17 bases spanning the gap. DNA for the CDR3: TGTGCCAGCAAGGGCACATTCAGGCGTAATCAGCCCCAGCATTTT. It codes for CASKGTFRRNQPQHF. The variable domain in full, completed from reference TRBV2 and TRBJ1-5, reads EPEVTQTPSHQVTQMGQEVILRCVPISNHLYFYWYRQILGQKVEFLVSFYNNEISEKSEIFDDQFSVERPDGSNFTLKIRSTKLEDSAMYFCASKGTFRRNQPQHFGDGTRLSIL.

The count of this clonotype is one. The rearrangement joins TRBV9 to TRBJ1-3; D is unclear. The ends were cut back, 0 bases at V and 1 base at J, with 5 bases in the middle. Per the germline V gene, CDR1 is SGDLS and CDR2 is YYNGEE. The CDR3 contains 14 residues. CDR3 nucleotide sequence: TGTGCCAGCAGCGTAGAGGCTTCTGGAAACACCATATATTTT. Residues: CASSVEASGNTIYF. Drawing the rest from reference TRBV9 and TRBJ1-3, the complete variable domain is DSGVTQTPKHLITATGQRVTLRCSPRSGDLSVYWYQQSLDQGLQFLIQYYNGEERAKGNILERFSAQQFPDLHSELNLSSLELGDSALYFCASSVEASGNTIYFGEGSWLTVV.

This chain connects TRBV7-9 to TRBJ2-1, with D unresolved. This CDR3 has 12 amino acids. Trimming left V 2 bases short and J 9 bases short, with 8 bases between. From germline, CDR1 is SEHNR and CDR2 FQNEAQ (reference sequence). The DNA for the CDR3 is TGTGCCAGCAGCTTAAACGGGCCTGAGCAGTTCTTC. This gives the protein CASSLNGPEQFF.

This chain uses TRBV29-1 with TRBJ1-1; D might be TRBD1 (5 bases). The CDR3 consists of 11 residues. Germline assignment: CDR1 SQVTM and CDR2 ANQGSEA. V lost 4 bases and J lost 4, with 7 bases in between. CDR3 coding DNA: TGCAGCGTTGGACAGTTCACTGAAGCTTTCTTT. Its translation: CSVGQFTEAFF.

The chain carries TRBV23-1 and TRBJ1-1; 7 nucleotides align to TRBD1. TRBV23-1 is an open reading frame, and its role is uncertain. The ends lost 2 bases at V and 10 bases at J; junction bases unmatched: 10. This CDR3 contains 14 residues. CDR3 residues: CASSQEQGKRGAFF. CDR3 bases: TGCGCCAGCAGTCAAGAACAGGGGAAAAGAGGAGCTTTCTTT.

The gene calls are TRBV3-1 and TRBJ2-4; 7 nucleotides line up with TRBD2. V lost 4 bases to trimming and J lost 0 bases; unmatched junction nucleotides: 12. Looked up from germline, CDR1 is LGHDT and CDR2 is YNNKEL (reference sequence). The CDR3 runs to 18 residues. CDR3 sequence: CASSPSSGRGLAKNIQYF. The CDR3 bases are TGTGCCAGCAGCCCCAGCTCAGGGAGGGGTCTAGCCAAAAACATTCAGTACTTC. The full variable domain, completed using reference TRBV3-1 and TRBJ2-4, is DTAVSQTPKYLVTQMGNDKSIKCEQNLGHDTMYWYKQDSKKFLKIMFSYNNKELIINETVPNRFSPKSPDKAHLNLHINSLELGDSAVYFCASSPSSGRGLAKNIQYFGAGTRLSVL.

The V call is TRBV12-3 or TRBV12-4, the J call TRBJ1-5; tentative D call: TRBD1 (5 bases). The V and J ends lost 3 bases and 10 bases respectively, with 7 bases between them. The CDR3 sequence is 11 residues long. This CDR3 is CASSFQGPQHF. The CDR3 bases are TGTGCCAGCAGTTTTCAGGGCCCCCAGCATTTT.

The chain links TRBV20-1 to TRBJ1-1; TRBD1 might be the D (6 bases). The V end lost 5 bases, the J end lost 0 bases, and 13 bases lay between the germline ends. The CDR3 has 14 residues. Per the germline V gene, CDR1 is DFQATT and CDR2 is SNEGSKA (reference sequence). CDR3 in amino acids: CSAPRQALNTEAFF. DNA of the CDR3: TGCAGTGCTCCGAGACAGGCCCTGAACACTGAAGCTTTCTTT.

The V call is TRBV12-3 or TRBV12-4, the J call TRBJ1-1; no clear D gene. V dropped 7 bases and J dropped 4 bases, with 22 bases sitting between them. This CDR3 region has 16 residues. CDR3: CASTPLRGNSPTEAFF. The CDR3 nucleotides are TGTGCCAGCACCCCGTTAAGAGGGAATTCCCCCACTGAAGCTTTCTTT.

The chain employs TRBV29-1 and TRBJ2-3; 8 positions agree with TRBD1. V shed 4 bases and J 0 bases; nucleotides not matched to a gene: 9. The CDR3 length is 16 residues. Germline V gives CDR1 SQVTM, CDR2 ANQGSEA. The CDR3 region has the DNA TGCAGCGTTGGCCCTCATTACAGGGGGAGCACAGATACGCAGTATTTT. It specifies CSVGPHYRGSTDTQYF.

This clonotype was seen just once. The genes are TRBV7-3 and TRBJ2-1; TRBD2 is a possible D gene (5 bases). Trimming left V 5 bases short and J 8 bases short, with 16 bases between. The germline V gene has CDR1 SGHTA and CDR2 FQGTGA. The CDR3 is 14 residues long. This chain's CDR3 is CASSPTSSLDEQFF. The DNA of the CDR3 is TGTGCCAGCAGCCCCACTAGTTCTCTAGATGAGCAGTTCTTC.

This sequence joins TRBV29-1 and TRBJ2-7, with a weak D call TRBD2 (5 bases). The germline V gene has CDR1 SQVTM and CDR2 ANQGSEA. The CDR3 has 15 residues. The V end was cut by 1 base, the J end by 4 bases, with 17 bases between. The CDR3 region is CSVEGRRTSEYEQYF. Here the CDR3 DNA reads TGCAGCGTTGAAGGGCGCCGGACTTCCGAATACGAGCAGTACTTC.

This chain connects TRBV15 to TRBJ1-5; no definite D call. Germline V gene data show CDR1 as LNHNV and CDR2 as YYDKDF (reference sequence). CDR3 length: 13 amino acids. Trimming removed 3 bases at V and 4 bases at J, with 7 bases between. CDR3 DNA sequence: TGTGCCACCAGCAGGGAAATTAATCAGCCCCAGCATTTT. This translates into CATSREINQPQHF.

The rearrangement joins TRBV29-1 to TRBJ2-1, with 9 bases that match TRBD2. The CDR3 loop spans 15 amino acids. CDR1 SQVTM and CDR2 ANQGSEA come from the germline V gene. With 4 bases clipped from V and 0 bases from J, the junction kept 4 bases outside the gene matches. The CDR3 loop is CSVAPSGVSYNEQFF. CDR3 in DNA: TGCAGCGTTGCTCCTAGCGGGGTCTCCTACAATGAGCAGTTCTTC.

This rearrangement joins TRBV7-2 to TRBJ2-3; maybe TRBD2 (5 bases). V lost 5 bases and J lost 14, with 17 bases in between. The CDR3 is 12 residues long. CDR1 is SGHTA, CDR2 FQGNSA, per germline. Here the CDR3 DNA reads TGTGCCAGCAGCCGAAGGTCGGGGTCGTGGTATTTT. Translation: CASSRRSGSWYF.

This chain joins TRBV5-1 and TRBJ1-1, with a possible D match to TRBD1 (5 bases). V dropped 0 bases and J dropped 1 base, with 7 bases sitting between them. The CDR3 spans 14 residues. Per the germline V gene, CDR1 is SGHRS and CDR2 is YFSETQ. CDR3 in DNA: TGCGCCAGCAGCTTGGGGGGGACGAACACTGAAGCTTTCTTT. Translated: CASSLGGTNTEAFF.

The CDR3 DNA follows: TGTGCCAGCAGCTTAGGCTTACAGGGCGATACGCAGTATTTT. Translation: CASSLGLQGDTQYF. The chain joins TRBV7-9 to TRBJ2-3, with a tentative D call TRBD1 (6 bases). CDR1 is SEHNR and CDR2 is FQNEAQ in the germline V gene (reference sequence). The CDR3 loop spans 14 amino acids. The V and J ends lost 1 base and 6 bases respectively, with 11 bases between them.

V and J are TRBV11-3 and TRBJ1-1; unclear D gene. V dropped 1 base and J dropped 7 bases, with 13 bases sitting between them. Germline assignment: CDR1 SGHNT and CDR2 YENEEA. This CDR3 has 14 amino acids. CDR3 coding DNA: TGTGCCAGCAGCTTAGCGTATCGGGATCATGAAGCTTTCTTT. This codes for CASSLAYRDHEAFF.

On this clonotype: At one end, the junction sequence differs from germline, possibly due to a read error. The chain employs TRBV14 and TRBJ2-7; 11 bases agree with TRBD2. The CDR3 extends over 15 amino acids. CDR1 and CDR2 from the germline V gene are SGHDN and FVKESK. The CDR3 sequence is CASSHLAGGLTPGDF. The CDR3 DNA follows: TGTGCCAGCAGCCACCTAGCGGGAGGACTAACCCCGGGAGACTTC.

The chain recombines TRBV4-1 with TRBJ2-7; TRBD2 matches 10 bases. The CDR3 sequence is 17 residues long. The ends lost 1 base at V and 0 bases at J; junction bases unmatched: 6. Germline V lookup: CDR1 MGHRA, CDR2 YSYEKL. The CDR3 region has the DNA TGCGCCAGCAGCCAAGCCCCCGGGACTAGCGTCTCCTACGAGCAGTACTTC. It yields the protein CASSQAPGTSVSYEQYF.

V is TRBV7-8 and J is TRBJ2-7, with 7 bases lining up with TRBD2. Trimming at V came to 5 bases and at J to 0 bases, leaving 7 bases not matched to a gene. This CDR3 is built from 15 residues. Germline V gene data show CDR1 as SGHVS and CDR2 as FQNEAQ. CDR3 DNA sequence: TGTGCCAGCAGCCACCGGGACTATTCCTCCTACGAGCAGTACTTC. The encoded protein is CASSHRDYSSYEQYF.

The J gene is TRBJ1-2, the V gene TRBV7-9, with D uncertain. Trimming took 5 bases from V and 6 from J, leaving 13 bases between them. The CDR3 runs to 13 residues. Germline-derived CDR1 and CDR2 are SEHNR and FQNEAQ (reference sequence). CDR3 bases: TGTGCCAGCAGCCGGGGAGAGACGCATGGCTACACCTTC. This sequence encodes CASSRGETHGYTF.

The chain is built from TRBV2 and TRBJ2-7; perhaps D is TRBD1 or TRBD2 (5 bases each). The CDR3 is 14 residues long. The V and J ends lost 6 bases and 2 bases respectively, with 14 bases between them. The germline gives CDR1 SNHLY, CDR2 FYNNEI. This chain's CDR3 is CASRRGPGTYEQYF. Written as DNA, the CDR3 is TGTGCCAGCAGGAGGGGTCCCGGGACCTACGAGCAGTACTTC. The variable domain in full, completed from reference TRBV2 and TRBJ2-7, reads EPEVTQTPSHQVTQMGQEVILRCVPISNHLYFYWYRQILGQKVEFLVSFYNNEISEKSEIFDDQFSVERPDGSNFTLKIRSTKLEDSAMYFCASRRGPGTYEQYFGPGTRLTVT.

This clonotype has a single count. The rearrangement uses TRBV12-3 or TRBV12-4 and TRBJ1-5; 11 bases are a match to TRBD1. The CDR3 loop spans 13 amino acids. J lost 6 bases, V lost 8 bases, and 3 bases had no gene match. The CDR3 DNA reads as TGTGCCAGCGGGGGGACAGGGGGTCAGCCCCAGCATTTT. It codes for CASGGTGGQPQHF.

The chain recombines TRBV12-3 or TRBV12-4 with TRBJ2-1; D remains unclear. The CDR3 contains 13 residues. V lost 7 bases and J 4 bases, leaving 11 bases between the germline ends. CDR3 sequence reads: CASTLASYNEQFF. The DNA for the CDR3 is TGTGCCAGCACCTTGGCCTCGTACAATGAGCAGTTCTTC.

The chain joins TRBV30 to TRBJ2-7; 9 bases fit TRBD1. Trimming cost V 8 bases and J 4 bases; bases outside gene matches: 9. Germline-derived CDR1 and CDR2 are GTSNPN and SVGIG (reference sequence). The CDR3 is made up of 13 amino acids. The CDR3 protein is CATSGTGLYEQYF. The CDR3 coding sequence is TGTGCCACCTCCGGGACAGGGCTTTACGAGCAGTACTTC.

The V gene is TRBV20-1, the J gene TRBJ2-3; D is possibly TRBD2 (5 bases). CDR3 length: 14 amino acids. V dropped 2 bases and J dropped 1 base, with 10 bases sitting between them. Per germline, CDR1 DFQATT and CDR2 SNEGSKA (reference sequence). CDR3 DNA: TGCAGTGCTAGATCGGGAAGCGGCACAGATACGCAGTATTTT. Translation: CSARSGSGTDTQYF.

The V and J genes are TRBV7-6 and TRBJ2-7; no reliable D call. V gave up 5 bases and J gave up 5 bases, with 19 bases separating them. This CDR3 has 15 residues. Germline V lookup: CDR1 SGHVS, CDR2 FNYEAQ. Here the CDR3 reads CASSPQGAWLHEQYF. The CDR3 coding sequence is TGTGCCAGCAGCCCTCAAGGAGCGTGGTTGCACGAGCAGTACTTC.

This rearrangement joins TRBV7-9 to TRBJ1-2, with a tentative D call TRBD1 (5 bases). Between the trimmed V and J ends, which lost 5 bases and 8 bases, there was a span of 15 bases. The CDR3 runs to 13 residues. The V gene's germline CDR1 is SEHNR and CDR2 FQNEAQ (reference sequence). CDR3 region: CASSARGGPGYTF. CDR3 DNA sequence: TGTGCCAGCAGCGCGAGGGGAGGGCCAGGCTACACCTTC.

This sequence joins TRBV29-1 and TRBJ1-1; the D is unclear. V gave up 5 bases and J gave up 4 bases, with 14 bases separating them. Per the germline V gene, CDR1 is SQVTM and CDR2 is ANQGSEA. The CDR3 covers 13 residues. The CDR3 is CSVRTAAGTEAFF. The CDR3 DNA reads TGCAGCGTTCGGACCGCCGCGGGCACTGAAGCTTTCTTT.